A single sample gave rise to the 20 T cell receptor beta chains below, sequenced in a study of cytomegalovirus exposure and HLA in healthy donors. Clones were sequenced by immunoSEQ multiplex PCR, and TCRdb holds only the in-frame ones, with some missing. The sample has about 88,000 clones, approximately 84% seen once. The source material was PBMCs. Receptor source: a woman younger than 30 in good health and CMV-seropositive.

This clone was found once. V usage is TRBV11-2 and J usage is TRBJ2-7; TRBD2 matches 9 bases. CDR3 length: 16 residues. Per germline, CDR1 SGHAT and CDR2 FQNNGV. V shed 6 bases and J 3 bases; nucleotides not matched to a gene: 12. This CDR3 is CASRDHAGGTNYEQYF. The CDR3 DNA sequence: TGTGCCAGCAGAGACCATGCGGGGGGGACCAACTACGAGCAGTACTTC.

The J gene is TRBJ1-4, the V gene TRBV7-6, with TRBD1 identical over 8 bases. The V gene end was trimmed by 5 bases and the J gene end by 3 bases; junction bases not matched to a gene: 11. Germline loops: CDR1 SGHVS, CDR2 FNYEAQ. The CDR3 is 17 residues long. CDR3 sequence reads: CASSRTGTALPNEKLFF. The CDR3 DNA reads TGTGCCAGCAGCCGGACAGGGACGGCGCTACCTAATGAAAAACTGTTTTTT.

The V and J genes are TRBV9 and TRBJ1-4; D unresolved. V dropped 4 bases and J dropped 0 bases, with 7 bases sitting between them. Germline V gene lookup returns CDR1 SGDLS and CDR2 YYNGEE. The CDR3 covers 14 residues. The CDR3 sequence is CASSFQATNEKLFF. DNA for the CDR3: TGTGCCAGCAGCTTTCAGGCAACTAATGAAAAACTGTTTTTT.

The chain combines TRBV18 with TRBJ1-1, with D uncertain. The CDR3 runs to 17 residues. Trimming took off 3 bases at V and 5 bases at J, with 22 bases between the two ends. Germline CDR1 reads KGHSH; CDR2 reads LQKENI. CDR3 loop: CASSPIGGVRVNTEAFF. In DNA, the CDR3 is TGTGCCAGCTCACCCATTGGCGGGGTGAGAGTTAATACTGAAGCTTTCTTT.

V gene TRBV27 combines with J gene TRBJ2-5; 12 bases line up with TRBD1. The junction had 7 bases not matched to a gene; V was cut back by 6 bases and J by 5 bases. The CDR3 contains 15 residues. Per germline, CDR1 MNHEY and CDR2 SMNVEV (reference sequence). CDR3 sequence reads: CASRMIGTGGETQYF. The CDR3 DNA is TGTGCCAGCAGGATGATAGGGACAGGGGGCGAGACCCAGTACTTC.

The gene calls are TRBV19 and TRBJ2-1; TRBD1 matches 8 bases. Germline CDR1 LNHDA, CDR2 SQIVND (reference sequence). This CDR3 is built from 14 residues. Trimming at V came to 6 bases and at J to 6 bases, leaving 7 bases not matched to a gene. Here the CDR3 reads CASRSGGTTNEQFF. The CDR3 coding sequence is TGTGCCAGTAGATCAGGGGGCACGACCAATGAGCAGTTCTTC. Together with reference TRBV19 and TRBJ2-1, the CDR3 gives the full variable domain: DGGITQSPKYLFRKEGQNVTLSCEQNLNHDAMYWYRQDPGQGLRLIYYSQIVNDFQKGDIAEGYSVSREKKESFPLTVTSAQKNPTAFYLCASRSGGTTNEQFFGPGTRLTVL.

The chain has TRBV19 and TRBJ2-3, with 10 bases that match TRBD2. The CDR3 is 16 residues long. J gave up 4 bases and V 3 bases, and 7 bases lay outside the gene matches. CDR1 is LNHDA and CDR2 is SQIVND in the germline V gene (reference sequence). In DNA form, the CDR3 reads TGTGCCAGTAGTATGGATCTAGCGGGGGAGGCAGATACGCAGTATTTT. This sequence encodes CASSMDLAGEADTQYF.

This clone was seen only once. The chain combines TRBV15 with TRBJ1-1, with D maybe TRBD1 (5 bases). Germline V lookup: CDR1 LNHNV, CDR2 YYDKDF (reference sequence). This CDR3 is built from 11 residues. Trimming stripped 6 bases from V and 11 bases from J, with 13 bases between. The CDR3 bases are TGTGCCACCAGAAGCCTCCAGGGTGCTTTCTTT. As protein: CATRSLQGAFF.

This rearrangement joins TRBV10-2 to TRBJ2-3; the match to TRBD2 covers 11 bases. The V gene end was trimmed by 0 bases and the J gene end by 2 bases; junction bases not matched to a gene: 7. The CDR3 loop spans 18 amino acids. The germline CDR1 and CDR2 sequences are WSHSY and SAAADI. The CDR3, as DNA: TGCGCCAGCAGTGAGTCAATACAACTAGCGGGGGCCACAGATACGCAGTATTTT. Translating gives CASSESIQLAGATDTQYF.

The chain joins TRBV5-1 to TRBJ1-5; 10 bases match TRBD1. The CDR3 covers 17 residues. With 4 bases clipped from V and 2 bases from J, the junction kept 9 bases outside the gene matches. Germline V CDR1 and CDR2: SGHRS, YFSETQ. CDR3 amino acids: CASSRGTGEVGNQPQHF. Here the CDR3 DNA reads TGCGCCAGCAGCAGGGGGACAGGGGAAGTCGGCAATCAGCCCCAGCATTTT.

The CDR3 sequence is CASTTPPPSGGETDTQYF. CDR3 in DNA: TGTGCCAGCACCACGCCCCCCCCCTCGGGGGGGGAGACAGATACGCAGTATTTT. V gene TRBV27 combines with J gene TRBJ2-3; TRBD2 matches at 8 bases. CDR1 is MNHEY, CDR2 SMNVEV, per germline (reference sequence). The CDR3 runs to 18 residues. V was pared by 7 bases and J by 3 bases, with 18 bases of the junction left unmatched.

This sequence joins TRBV4-2 and TRBJ1-4; the match to TRBD1 covers 8 bases. Germline CDR1 is LGHNA and CDR2 is YNFKEQ. The J segment lost 8 bases and the V segment lost 7 bases, leaving 12 bases of the junction unmatched. The CDR3 totals 15 residues. The DNA of the CDR3 is TGTGCCAGCAAAAGGGGGGTGACAGGGGTCGAAAAACTGTTTTTT. Its protein product is CASKRGVTGVEKLFF.

The table lists this clone with many counts. The chain employs TRBV7-9 and TRBJ1-5; the D is unclear. Trimming left V 5 bases short and J 4 bases short, with 6 bases between. From germline, CDR1 is SEHNR and CDR2 FQNEAQ (reference sequence). This CDR3 spans 12 amino acids. The CDR3 sequence: CASSPINQPQHF. CDR3 DNA sequence: TGTGCCAGCAGCCCAATTAATCAGCCCCAGCATTTT.

The rearrangement joins TRBV7-2 to TRBJ2-7; maybe TRBD2 (5 bases). Germline-derived CDR1 and CDR2 are SGHTA and FQGNSA. This CDR3 spans 17 amino acids. With 3 bases removed from V and 0 bases from J, the gap between germline ends came to 18 bases. CDR3 region: CASSLMRTYERSYEQYF. DNA of the CDR3: TGTGCCAGCAGCTTGATGAGGACTTACGAACGCTCCTACGAGCAGTACTTC.

This clone is a singleton in its sample. This sequence joins TRBV7-2 and TRBJ1-2; TRBD1 matches at 7 bases. With V trimmed by 5 bases and J by 4 bases, 7 bases remained unmatched. CDR1 and CDR2 (germline): SGHTA, FQGNSA. This CDR3 spans 14 amino acids. The CDR3 DNA reads TGTGCCAGCAGCCTCCCCTACAGGGGCTATGGCTACACCTTC. It codes for CASSLPYRGYGYTF.

The V gene is TRBV6-5, the J gene TRBJ1-2; a weak D match, TRBD1 (5 bases). Deletions cut 4 bases from V and 4 bases from J, with 16 bases between. Germline loops: CDR1 MNHEY, CDR2 SVGAGI. This CDR3 is built from 15 residues. CDR3 coding DNA: TGTGCCAGCAGTTCGGGACTGAGCTTTGGCTATGGCTACACCTTC. This translates into CASSSGLSFGYGYTF.

The chain carries TRBV2 and TRBJ1-2; D might be TRBD1 (6 bases). The CDR3 sequence is 14 residues long. Per the germline V gene, CDR1 is SNHLY and CDR2 is FYNNEI. V lost 5 bases and J 0 bases, leaving 10 bases between the germline ends. CDR3 bases: TGTGCCAGCAGTTCATACAGGGCTAACTATGGCTACACCTTC. It translates to CASSSYRANYGYTF.

The rearrangement links TRBV10-2 to TRBJ1-5; D is possibly TRBD1 (5 bases). The V gene lost 10 bases and the J gene lost 0 bases, with 10 bases spanning the gap. The CDR3 sequence is 13 residues long. CDR1 is WSHSY, CDR2 SAAADI, per germline. The CDR3 region has the DNA TGCGCCACGACAGCTTATAGCAATCAGCCCCAGCATTTT. This codes for CATTAYSNQPQHF.

This clone was found once. The chain joins TRBV29-1 to TRBJ2-3; 11 bases agree with TRBD2. V lost 4 bases and J lost 4; bases outside the gene matches: 10. The CDR3 sequence is 16 residues long. The germline CDR1 and CDR2 sequences are SQVTM and ANQGSEA. The CDR3 reads CSVGFGIAGGADTQYF. CDR3 nucleotides: TGCAGCGTTGGCTTTGGGATAGCGGGGGGGGCAGATACGCAGTATTTT.

The CDR3 DNA follows: TGTGCCAGCTCACCGACAGGGATGGACAACACTGAAGCTTTCTTT. Translation gives CASSPTGMDNTEAFF. The chain couples TRBV18 to TRBJ1-1; 7 bases are shared with TRBD1. CDR1 is KGHSH and CDR2 is LQKENI in the germline V gene. V gave up 3 bases and J gave up 2 bases; unmatched junction bases: 6. This CDR3 spans 15 amino acids.